A single sample is the source of the 27 T cell receptor beta chains below, sequenced in a study of T cell repertoires in cytomegalovirus infection. From the reads, TCRdb called clonotypes with MiXCR, one entry per CDR3 protein. The sample shows some 270,000 distinct CDR3 sequences, approximately 15% of them seen only once. The sample consisted of CD8+ T cells from PBMCs. The receptors were gathered from a human donor in good health (CMV status not recorded). Some clones in this sample may be carry-over from other donors' samples.

This clonotype was recorded many times. This chain joins TRBV4-1 and TRBJ2-7; D call uncertain. The CDR3 sequence is 14 residues long. Trimming shortened V by 1 base and J by 3 bases, and 10 bases separated the two germline ends. The germline V gene encodes CDR1 MGHRA and CDR2 YSYEKL. CDR3 DNA: TGCGCCAGCAGCCAAGGAATGGGTAGCTACGAGCAGTACTTC. Amino acids: CASSQGMGSYEQYF.

Comments on this clonotype: A junction end diverges from the germline sequence, so it may reflect a read error. The rearrangement links TRBV20-1 to TRBJ2-4; 7 nucleotides match TRBD1. The CDR3 runs 15 residues. Germline lookup yields CDR1 DFQATT and CDR2 SNEGSKA (reference sequence). The CDR3 reads CSTRPTGINKNIQYF. As DNA, the CDR3 is TGCAGTACTAGACCGACAGGGATCAACAAAAACATTCAGTACTTC.

This clonotype was seen many times. This chain uses TRBV7-9 with TRBJ2-3; D not certain. In germline, CDR1 is SEHNR, CDR2 FQNEAQ (reference sequence). The CDR3 runs 13 residues. Trimming shortened V by 5 bases and J by 5 bases, and 11 bases separated the two germline ends. The CDR3 DNA is TGTGCCAGCAGCCCCAGACAAGTAGATACGCAGTATTTT. It codes for CASSPRQVDTQYF.

This clonotype was seen repeatedly, ten times or more. CDR3 sequence (DNA): TGTGCCAGTAGTATATCGCTCAGCACAGATACGCAGTATTTT. Encoded protein: CASSISLSTDTQYF. The gene calls are TRBV19 and TRBJ2-3; D gene unclear. This CDR3 has 14 amino acids. The V gene's germline CDR1 is LNHDA and CDR2 SQIVND (reference sequence). Trimming removed 2 bases at V and 0 bases at J, with 6 bases between. Supplemented by reference TRBV19 and TRBJ2-3, the full variable domain reads DGGITQSPKYLFRKEGQNVTLSCEQNLNHDAMYWYRQDPGQGLRLIYYSQIVNDFQKGDIAEGYSVSREKKESFPLTVTSAQKNPTAFYLCASSISLSTDTQYFGPGTRLTVL.

The V and J genes are TRBV20-1 and TRBJ2-3; the match to TRBD2 covers 12 bases. J lost 0 bases, V lost 6 bases, and 16 bases had no gene match. CDR1 and CDR2 (germline): DFQATT, SNEGSKA (reference sequence). The CDR3 runs 19 residues. DNA for the CDR3: TGCAGTGCCACCAGCGGACTAGCGGGGATTACGACTAGCACAGATACGCAGTATTTT. Encoded protein: CSATSGLAGITTSTDTQYF.

The rearrangement uses TRBV7-3 and TRBJ2-2, with unresolved D. Germline lookup yields CDR1 SGHTA and CDR2 FQGTGA. CDR3 length: 16 residues. Between the trimmed V and J ends, which lost 1 base and 2 bases, there was a span of 11 bases. The CDR3 DNA follows: TGTGCCAGCAGCTTAAATTTCGCTGTAAACACCGGGGAGCTGTTTTTT. Residues: CASSLNFAVNTGELFF.

Many counts were recorded for this clonotype. The CDR3 sequence is CASSYGTSGPPYEQYF. The CDR3 coding sequence is TGTGCCAGCAGCTACGGGACTAGCGGGCCACCCTACGAGCAGTACTTC. The gene calls are TRBV7-2 and TRBJ2-7; TRBD2 matches 12 bases. Germline V gene lookup returns CDR1 SGHTA and CDR2 FQGNSA. V lost 4 bases to trimming and J lost 2 bases; unmatched junction nucleotides: 6. The CDR3 is made up of 16 amino acids.

The rearrangement joins TRBV4-1 to TRBJ2-7, with TRBD1 as a possible D gene (5 bases). Per the germline V gene, CDR1 is MGHRA and CDR2 is YSYEKL. Between the trimmed V and J ends, which lost 1 base and 1 base, there was a span of 14 bases. The CDR3 is made up of 16 amino acids. CDR3 protein: CASSQVLQGTSYEQYF. The CDR3 nucleotides read TGCGCCAGCAGCCAAGTTTTGCAGGGAACTTCCTACGAGCAGTACTTC.

In its sample, this clonotype was seen a few times. The chain couples TRBV27 to TRBJ2-1, with TRBD1 as a possible D gene (5 bases). The CDR3 covers 14 residues. V dropped 6 bases and J dropped 4 bases, with 13 bases sitting between them. CDR1 MNHEY and CDR2 SMNVEV come from the germline V gene (reference sequence). The CDR3 bases are TGTGCCAGCAGGATCCTGACAGATTACAATGAGCAGTTCTTC. Translation gives CASRILTDYNEQFF.

This clonotype was counted ten times or more. The chain employs TRBV11-2 and TRBJ2-1; D gene uncertain. Trimming took 3 bases from V and 10 from J, leaving 7 bases between them. The length of the CDR3 is 11 residues. Germline V gives CDR1 SGHAT, CDR2 FQNNGV. The CDR3 DNA reads TGTGCCAGCAGCTTTTTTGGGGAGCAGTTCTTC. Translating it yields CASSFFGEQFF.

Only a few counts were recorded for this clonotype. This rearrangement joins TRBV4-1 to TRBJ2-1; TRBD2 matches at 10 bases. The germline CDR1 and CDR2 sequences are MGHRA and YSYEKL. The CDR3 covers 17 residues. Losses at the gene ends were 0 bases for V and 2 bases for J; bases not matched to a gene: 4. CDR3 loop: CASSQDRLAGAYNEQFF. The CDR3 DNA is TGCGCCAGCAGCCAAGATCGGCTAGCGGGGGCCTACAATGAGCAGTTCTTC.

There are many counts of this clonotype. The chain joins TRBV7-9 to TRBJ2-7; D possibly corresponds to TRBD2 (6 bases). The CDR3 runs to 15 residues. The germline gives CDR1 SEHNR, CDR2 FQNEAQ (reference sequence). With 0 bases removed from V and 1 base from J, the gap between germline ends came to 10 bases. The DNA for the CDR3 is TGTGCCAGCAGCTTAGCCGCGGGGAGTTCCTACGAGCAGTACTTC. Its translation is CASSLAAGSSYEQYF.

This clonotype was recorded at least ten times. The V call is TRBV7-2, the J call TRBJ1-6, with D unresolved. Germline-derived CDR1 and CDR2 are SGHTA and FQGNSA. V shed 2 bases and J shed 3 bases, with 5 bases lying between them. The CDR3 spans 14 residues. The CDR3 loop reads CASSLPDYNSPLHF. The DNA for the CDR3 is TGTGCCAGCAGCTTACCAGACTATAATTCACCCCTCCACTTT.

This clonotype was seen only a few times. The V call is TRBV6-5, the J call TRBJ2-3, with 11 nucleotides matching TRBD2. V shed 2 bases, J shed 1 base, and the junction held 5 bases outside the gene matches. This CDR3 comprises 17 residues. The germline gives CDR1 MNHEY, CDR2 SVGAGI. The CDR3 DNA reads as TGTGCCAGCAGTTACACGCTTAGCGGGGGGGGCACAGATACGCAGTATTTT. Translation: CASSYTLSGGGTDTQYF.

This clonotype was counted at least ten times. The V and J genes are TRBV7-8 and TRBJ1-5, with a tentative D call TRBD1 (5 bases). The CDR3 spans 17 residues. From germline, CDR1 is SGHVS and CDR2 FQNEAQ. Trimming removed 2 bases from V and 7 bases from J, with 21 bases in between. Here the CDR3 DNA reads TGTGCCAGCAGCTTATCCCCCAAAACAGGCGTTGGACAGCCCCAGCATTTT. As protein: CASSLSPKTGVGQPQHF. Drawing the rest from reference TRBV7-8 and TRBJ1-5, the complete variable domain is GAGVSQSPRYKVAKRGQDVALRCDPISGHVSLFWYQQALGQGPEFLTYFQNEAQLDKSGLPSDRFFAERPEGSVSTLKIQRTQQEDSAVYLCASSLSPKTGVGQPQHFGDGTRLSIL.

This clonotype was seen a few times. V and J are TRBV5-5 and TRBJ1-2, with TRBD1 matching 12 bases. Germline CDR1 SGHKS, CDR2 YYEKEE (reference sequence). With V trimmed by 1 base and J by 6 bases, 1 base remained unmatched. The CDR3 covers 14 residues. The CDR3 loop is CASSLRDRGHGYTF. DNA for the CDR3: TGTGCCAGCAGCTTGAGGGACAGGGGGCATGGCTACACCTTC.

In its sample, this clonotype was seen a few times. CDR3 DNA: TGCGCCAGCAGCACCGACAGGTCGACCACCTACGAGCAGTACTTC. This encodes CASSTDRSTTYEQYF. The chain combines TRBV5-1 with TRBJ2-7; D is perhaps TRBD1 (6 bases). The CDR3 runs to 15 residues. V dropped 4 bases and J dropped 2 bases, with 16 bases sitting between them. CDR1 and CDR2 from the germline V gene are SGHRS and YFSETQ.

This chain joins TRBV19 and TRBJ1-6; D is ambiguous. The germline V gene has CDR1 LNHDA and CDR2 SQIVND (reference sequence). This CDR3 contains 15 residues. V was trimmed by 3 bases and J by 8 bases, leaving 14 bases between them. The CDR3: CASSIPWGNDSPLHF. The DNA of the CDR3 is TGTGCCAGTAGTATTCCTTGGGGAAATGATTCACCCCTCCACTTT.

The chain joins TRBV4-1 to TRBJ2-1, with 9 nucleotides matching TRBD2. The CDR3 length is 16 residues. Trimming took 2 bases from V and 7 from J; bases not matched to a gene: 9. Germline CDR1 is MGHRA and CDR2 is YSYEKL. CDR3 region: CASSQSLRGGLNEQFF. CDR3 sequence (DNA): TGCGCCAGCAGCCAAAGTTTGCGGGGGGGCCTGAATGAGCAGTTCTTC.

This clonotype was picked up a small number of times. The rearrangement uses TRBV28 and TRBJ2-7, with a weak D call TRBD1 (6 bases). Trimming took off 7 bases at V and 4 bases at J, with 14 bases between the two ends. This CDR3 is built from 13 residues. CDR1 and CDR2 from the germline V gene are MDHEN and SYDVKM. The CDR3 loop reads CASTPGQQYEQYF. For the CDR3, the DNA is TGTGCCAGCACCCCTGGACAGCAGTACGAGCAGTACTTC.

This clonotype was picked up a small number of times. This rearrangement joins TRBV20-1 to TRBJ2-5; 12 bases line up with TRBD2. The junction had 10 bases not matched to a gene; V was cut back by 0 bases and J by 5 bases. CDR1 is DFQATT, CDR2 SNEGSKA, per germline (reference sequence). This CDR3 is built from 17 residues. CDR3 nucleotides: TGCAGTGCTAGAGATGGACTAGCGGGGACCTGGGCGGAGACCCAGTACTTC. As protein: CSARDGLAGTWAETQYF.

This clonotype was counted between two and nine times. This chain links TRBV7-9 with TRBJ1-2; D is undetermined. CDR1 and CDR2 (germline): SEHNR, FQNEAQ (reference sequence). The CDR3 runs to 16 residues. V was trimmed by 5 bases and J by 1 base, leaving 17 bases between them. CDR3 protein: CASSLPAALSNYGYTF. The CDR3 DNA reads TGTGCCAGCAGCCTCCCGGCGGCATTGAGTAACTATGGCTACACCTTC.

A single count supports this clonotype. The rearrangement links TRBV2 to TRBJ2-5; D is unclear. The CDR3 is 13 amino acids. Germline V lookup: CDR1 SNHLY, CDR2 FYNNEI. The V gene lost 7 bases and the J gene lost 0 bases, with 9 bases spanning the gap. The CDR3 region is CASTAGDQETQYF. The CDR3 bases are TGTGCCAGCACTGCTGGGGACCAAGAGACCCAGTACTTC.

This chain uses TRBV29-1 with TRBJ2-7, with 9 bases lining up with TRBD1. Germline lookup yields CDR1 SQVTM and CDR2 ANQGSEA. Germline trimming cut 1 base from V and 7 bases from J; bases unmatched to any gene: 2. This CDR3 has 12 amino acids. The DNA for the CDR3 is TGCAGCGTTGAAGGGGGACAGGGAGAGCAGTACTTC. Translating it yields CSVEGGQGEQYF.

This clonotype occurred many times. J is TRBJ2-7 and V is TRBV20-1; D assignment may be TRBD1 or TRBD2 (5 bases each). V shed 6 bases and J shed 0 bases, with 24 bases lying between them. This CDR3 spans 17 amino acids. Germline V lookup: CDR1 DFQATT, CDR2 SNEGSKA (reference sequence). In DNA form, the CDR3 reads TGCAGTGCGAGACAGTCGGAGGCCCCCTTAAGCTCCTACGAGCAGTACTTC. Its protein product is CSARQSEAPLSSYEQYF.

This clonotype turned up a few times. The chain joins TRBV28 to TRBJ1-3; unclear D gene. V was clipped by 5 bases and J by 1 base, with 15 bases between them. From germline, CDR1 is MDHEN and CDR2 SYDVKM. This CDR3 is built from 16 residues. Here the CDR3 reads CASSGRHTDSGNTIYF. CDR3 bases: TGTGCCAGCAGTGGCCGTCATACAGATTCTGGAAACACCATATATTTT.

This clonotype was counted ten times or more. The V call is TRBV7-9, the J call TRBJ1-4; 10 bases match TRBD1. CDR3 length equals 16 residues. Trimming at V came to 6 bases and at J to 5 bases, leaving 9 bases not matched to a gene. Germline values: CDR1 SEHNR, CDR2 FQNEAQ (reference sequence). The CDR3: CASRPTGGASNEKLFF. In DNA, the CDR3 is TGTGCCAGCAGACCGACAGGGGGCGCTTCCAATGAAAAACTGTTTTTT.